The 26 T cell receptor beta chains listed next were all sequenced from one sample in a study of cytomegalovirus exposure and HLA in healthy donors. This PCR relied on a set of 60 Vbeta primers and 13 Jbeta primers. Libraries were prepared by immunoSEQ multiplex PCR; TCRdb keeps only in-frame clonotypes and omits some of them. The sample has more than 140,000 clones, about 75% seen once. The specimen was PBMCs. The receptors shown here come from a male donor in good health and CMV-seronegative.

This clone was picked up one time. The V and J genes are TRBV9 and TRBJ2-2; TRBD2 aligns across 10 bases. Trimming took 4 bases from V and 3 from J; bases not matched to a gene: 9. This CDR3 has 17 amino acids. Germline V gives CDR1 SGDLS, CDR2 YYNGEE. CDR3 in amino acids: CASSPRSSGSHTGELFF. DNA for the CDR3: TGTGCCAGCAGCCCACGGTCTAGCGGGAGTCACACCGGGGAGCTGTTTTTT.

In its sample, this clone was seen once. The chain links TRBV2 to TRBJ1-5; D is possibly TRBD1 (5 bases). V gave up 4 bases and J gave up 1 base, with 23 bases separating them. CDR1 and CDR2 (germline): SNHLY, FYNNEI. The CDR3 runs to 19 residues. CDR3 region: CASSGRKGGVRGSNQPQHF. For the CDR3, the DNA is TGTGCCAGCAGTGGGCGAAAGGGAGGGGTGAGAGGGAGCAATCAGCCCCAGCATTTT. Full variable domain (rest looked up from reference TRBV2 and TRBJ1-5): EPEVTQTPSHQVTQMGQEVILRCVPISNHLYFYWYRQILGQKVEFLVSFYNNEISEKSEIFDDQFSVERPDGSNFTLKIRSTKLEDSAMYFCASSGRKGGVRGSNQPQHFGDGTRLSIL.

This clone was seen just once. The V gene is TRBV11-3, the J gene TRBJ1-1, with 8 bases lining up with TRBD1. The CDR3 is made up of 14 amino acids. Germline V gene lookup returns CDR1 SGHNT and CDR2 YENEEA. J lost 3 bases, V lost 5 bases, and 5 bases had no gene match. Here the CDR3 reads CASSTGGSYTEAFF. As DNA, the CDR3 is TGTGCCAGCAGCACAGGGGGATCATACACTGAAGCTTTCTTT.

The rearrangement uses TRBV7-9 and TRBJ1-1; 7 bases fit TRBD1. Germline CDR1 is SEHNR and CDR2 is FQNEAQ (reference sequence). Losses at the gene ends were 3 bases for V and 7 bases for J; bases not matched to a gene: 8. The CDR3 covers 14 residues. CDR3 residues: CASSFRETGVEAFF. Written as DNA, the CDR3 is TGTGCCAGCAGCTTCCGCGAAACAGGGGTTGAAGCTTTCTTT.

V and J are TRBV4-1 and TRBJ1-1; 7 bases map to TRBD1. Germline V gives CDR1 MGHRA, CDR2 YSYEKL. Trimming cost V 3 bases and J 4 bases; bases outside gene matches: 5. The CDR3 sequence is 14 residues long. DNA of the CDR3: TGCGCCAGCAGCCAGCGACAGGGTGGCACTGAAGCTTTCTTT. This gives the protein CASSQRQGGTEAFF.

The V gene is TRBV11-2, the J gene TRBJ2-2; 10 bases map to TRBD2. Unmatched junction bases numbered 3, after V lost 2 bases and J lost 6 bases. CDR3 size: 15 residues. Germline values: CDR1 SGHAT, CDR2 FQNNGV. The CDR3 loop is CASSLLAGAAGELFF. As DNA, the CDR3 is TGTGCCAGCAGCTTACTAGCGGGAGCGGCCGGGGAGCTGTTTTTT.

The V call is TRBV21-1, the J call TRBJ1-5; TRBD1 is taken as the D call from the table, unchecked against the DNA. TRBV21-1 is given as a pseudogene. The CDR3 covers 20 residues. CDR3 protein: CASSKSTNRGRSFHNQPQHF. The CDR3 DNA is TGTGCCAGCAGCAAATCAACTAACAGGGGGCGAAGCTTCCACAATCAGCCCCAGCATTTT.

The J gene is TRBJ1-2, the V gene TRBV5-4; 9 nucleotides match TRBD1. The ends lost 4 bases at V and 8 bases at J; junction bases unmatched: 12. CDR1 is SGHNT, CDR2 YYREEE, per germline (reference sequence). The CDR3 extends over 15 amino acids. The chain's CDR3 is CASSGNRGQIRGYTF. CDR3 DNA: TGTGCCAGCAGCGGGAACAGGGGGCAGATTCGAGGCTACACCTTC.

The chain employs TRBV27 and TRBJ2-1; 9 bases map to TRBD1. V lost 5 bases to trimming and J lost 3 bases; unmatched junction nucleotides: 8. Germline values: CDR1 MNHEY, CDR2 SMNVEV (reference sequence). CDR3 length equals 16 residues. DNA of the CDR3: TGTGCCAGCAGTCGGGGGACAGGGACTCGCTACAATGAGCAGTTCTTC. It is translated as CASSRGTGTRYNEQFF.

This clone was detected once. An end of the junction does not agree with germline; a read error may underlie this. J is TRBJ2-1 and V is TRBV7-9; TRBD2 is a possible D gene (6 bases). Germline V CDR1 and CDR2: SEHNR, FQNEAQ (reference sequence). The CDR3 contains 17 residues. CDR3 bases: TGTTCCAGTAATGTGGTGGTAGCGGACTTCTCCTACAATGAGCAGTTCTTC. This codes for CSSNVVVADFSYNEQFF.

The chain carries TRBV6-5 and TRBJ2-7; 7 bases are shared with TRBD2. The CDR3 is made up of 15 amino acids. Germline CDR1 reads MNHEY; CDR2 reads SVGAGI. Trimming took 5 bases from V and 3 from J; bases not matched to a gene: 10. CDR3 in amino acids: CASSPRGSGIYEQYF. In DNA, the CDR3 is TGTGCCAGCAGTCCCCGGGGCAGCGGGATCTACGAGCAGTACTTC.

The rearrangement uses TRBV20-1 and TRBJ2-1; D is perhaps TRBD1 (5 bases). The CDR3 spans 11 residues. CDR1 is DFQATT, CDR2 SNEGSKA, per germline (reference sequence). CDR3 loop: CSADSYNEQFF. Written as DNA, the CDR3 is TGCAGCGCAGACAGCTACAATGAGCAGTTCTTC.

The gene calls are TRBV5-6 and TRBJ2-7; TRBD1 agrees at 10 bases. The CDR3 covers 14 residues. J gave up 3 bases and V 4 bases, and 4 bases lay outside the gene matches. The germline V gene has CDR1 SGHDT and CDR2 YYEEEE. CDR3 nucleotides: TGTGCCAGCAGCCACGGGACAGGGGACTACGAGCAGTACTTC. Translated: CASSHGTGDYEQYF.

This chain joins TRBV7-6 and TRBJ2-1; D possibly corresponds to TRBD2 (5 bases). Germline assignment: CDR1 SGHVS and CDR2 FNYEAQ. The V end lost 5 bases, the J end lost 6 bases, and 20 bases lay between the germline ends. This CDR3 contains 16 residues. For the CDR3, the DNA is TGTGCCAGCAGCGACCCGCAGCGGTCGGGCGGCAATGAGCAGTTCTTC. Translating it yields CASSDPQRSGGNEQFF.

The CDR3 DNA sequence: TGTGCCAGCAGCGTGACAGCTAATGCCTACGAGCAGTACTTC. This translates into CASSVTANAYEQYF. The chain links TRBV5-4 to TRBJ2-7, with D perhaps TRBD1 (5 bases). Trimming cost V 4 bases and J 2 bases, with 13 bases left between them. Looked up from germline, CDR1 is SGHNT and CDR2 is YYREEE (reference sequence). This CDR3 contains 14 residues. Looking up the rest from reference TRBV5-4 and TRBJ2-7 gives the full variable domain: ETGVTQSPTHLIKTRGQQVTLRCSSQSGHNTVSWYQQALGQGPQFIFQYYREEENGRGNFPPRFSGLQFPNYSSELNVNALELDDSALYLCASSVTANAYEQYFGPGTRLTVT.

The chain links TRBV7-2 to TRBJ2-3; D might be TRBD2 (6 bases). Deletions cut 5 bases from V and 4 bases from J, with 19 bases between. CDR3 size: 16 residues. Germline CDR1 is SGHTA and CDR2 is FQGNSA. Here the CDR3 reads CASSPPSRRASDTQYF. CDR3 in DNA: TGTGCCAGCAGCCCCCCGTCCAGGAGGGCGTCAGATACGCAGTATTTT.

This CDR3 is CASSLSWTADTGELFF. In nucleotides, the CDR3 is TGTGCCAGCAGCTTGAGCTGGACAGCAGACACCGGGGAGCTGTTTTTT. The rearrangement uses TRBV5-4 and TRBJ2-2; the D gene is possibly TRBD1 (6 bases). Germline lookup yields CDR1 SGHNT and CDR2 YYREEE (reference sequence). V was cut by 1 base and J by 3 bases, with 13 bases left in between. The CDR3 totals 16 residues.

This clone showed up just once. A junction boundary mismatches the germline segment, possibly from a read error. This chain connects TRBV7-9 to TRBJ1-1; no clear D gene. The CDR3 length is 14 residues. Germline V gene lookup returns CDR1 SEHNR and CDR2 FQNEAQ (reference sequence). CDR3 sequence reads: CSSSFLGEYTEAFF. The CDR3 nucleotides read TGTTCCAGCAGCTTCCTTGGGGAGTACACTGAAGCTTTCTTT.

This clone was seen a single time. V usage is TRBV5-1 and J usage is TRBJ1-1, with D hard to call. Looked up from germline, CDR1 is SGHRS and CDR2 is YFSETQ. CDR3 size: 14 residues. The V end lost 0 bases, the J end lost 0 bases, and 6 bases lay between the germline ends. CDR3 coding DNA: TGCGCCAGCAGCTTGGGCGAAATGAACACTGAAGCTTTCTTT. It specifies CASSLGEMNTEAFF.

This clone was seen just once. V gene TRBV11-2 combines with J gene TRBJ2-1; 7 nucleotides agree with TRBD2. From germline, CDR1 is SGHAT and CDR2 FQNNGV. The ends lost 6 bases at V and 0 bases at J; junction bases unmatched: 5. This CDR3 has 15 amino acids. The CDR3 nucleotides are TGTGCCAGCAGTGGAACTAGCGACTCCTACAATGAGCAGTTCTTC. Its translation: CASSGTSDSYNEQFF.

This chain connects TRBV27 to TRBJ1-1; TRBD1 matches at 7 bases. V was clipped by 6 bases and J by 0 bases; unmatched bases: 4. From germline, CDR1 is MNHEY and CDR2 SMNVEV (reference sequence). The CDR3 consists of 14 residues. The CDR3 reads CASRPGQLNTEAFF. Here the CDR3 DNA reads TGTGCCAGCAGGCCGGGACAGCTGAACACTGAAGCTTTCTTT.

This clone came up a few times. The V gene is TRBV7-6, the J gene TRBJ2-7; 9 bases are shared with TRBD2. The ends lost 4 bases at V and 3 bases at J; junction bases unmatched: 4. Germline CDR1 reads SGHVS; CDR2 reads FNYEAQ. The CDR3 extends over 14 amino acids. Here the CDR3 DNA reads TGTGCCAGCAGCTCGGGGACTAGCAGCTACGAGCAGTACTTC. Translation gives CASSSGTSSYEQYF. Together with reference TRBV7-6 and TRBJ2-7, the CDR3 gives the full variable domain: GAGVSQSPRYKVTKRGQDVALRCDPISGHVSLYWYRQALGQGPEFLTYFNYEAQQDKSGLPNDRFSAERPEGSISTLTIQRTEQRDSAMYRCASSSGTSSYEQYFGPGTRLTVT.

CDR3 amino acids: CASSFRGRVGDEQYF. The CDR3 DNA follows: TGTGCCAGCAGCTTTAGGGGGCGTGTGGGGGACGAGCAGTACTTC. The chain carries TRBV7-2 and TRBJ2-7; 7 bases agree with TRBD1. CDR3 size: 15 residues. Losses at the gene ends were 3 bases for V and 5 bases for J; bases not matched to a gene: 10. Germline V gene data show CDR1 as SGHTA and CDR2 as FQGNSA.

The chain has TRBV2 and TRBJ2-5, with 8 bases identical to TRBD1. This CDR3 has 14 amino acids. Germline V CDR1 and CDR2: SNHLY, FYNNEI. Trimming cost V 7 bases and J 0 bases; bases outside gene matches: 4. Here the CDR3 reads CASTRQGYQETQYF. The CDR3 DNA sequence: TGTGCCAGCACCCGACAGGGGTACCAAGAGACCCAGTACTTC.

This rearrangement joins TRBV5-6 to TRBJ2-3; no firm D call. Trimming cost V 0 bases and J 6 bases, with 8 bases left between them. Germline values: CDR1 SGHDT, CDR2 YYEEEE. CDR3 length: 13 amino acids. The CDR3 loop is CASSLVASDTQYF. CDR3 bases: TGTGCCAGCAGCTTGGTAGCCTCGGATACGCAGTATTTT.

V is TRBV5-6 and J is TRBJ2-3, with D perhaps matching TRBD1 (6 bases). Trimming cost V 1 base and J 2 bases, with 11 bases left between them. CDR1 is SGHDT, CDR2 YYEEEE, per germline. The CDR3 consists of 15 residues. In DNA, the CDR3 is TGTGCCAGCAGCTTGCCTAGGGGGATCACAGATACGCAGTATTTT. Residues: CASSLPRGITDTQYF.